This TCR beta chain was retrieved from a study of siplizumab effects on memory and regulatory T cells. Findings of the study overall: Proof of suppressive function in proliferating Tregs from siplizumab cultures was not established. Poor capture below about 10^-5 frequency left most alloreactive clones unmapped to unstimulated subsets.

The CDR3 contains 16 residues. The V and J ends lost 6 bases and 7 bases, in that order; junction bases with no gene match: 14. CDR1 is SNHLY, CDR2 FYNNEI, per germline. Using immunoSEQ multiplex PCR, the repertoire was profiled, and TCRdb retains in-frame clones only, with some absent. The sample consists of some 97,000 clones, less than 95% of them appearing once. As regards this clone: Its cognate antigen is unknown.

The sequencing input was Tregs sorted from blood. This chain connects TRBV2 to TRBJ1-5; 8 nucleotides align to TRBD1. The sequence derives from a human donor in good health. The CDR3 sequence is CASSGGGRGLRQPQHF. The CDR3 DNA sequence: TGTGCCAGCAGCGGGGGGGGCAGGGGGCTTCGGCAGCCCCAGCATTTT.